These 5 T cell receptor beta chains originate from one sample sequenced in a study of spatial heterogeneity in lung cancer. Study-wide results and limits: Mutation tallies in tumors tracked expanded intratumoral alpha and beta TCR counts.

Time point given: sample taken at primary tumor resection. Which antigens these TCRs recognize remains unknown. TCRdb reprocessed the 5' RACE reads with MiXCR, giving one entry per CDR3 protein. The sample carries under 15,000 distinct CDR3 sequences, roughly 4.7% recorded once. The source was lung tumor tissue, collected at surgery. These receptors originate from a female donor with early-stage non-small cell lung cancer.

A note on this clonotype: This beta chain turned up in a library designed for alpha chains; as an off-target read, its abundance says little. The J gene is TRBJ2-3, the V gene TRBV7-9, with 12 bases identical to TRBD2. CDR1 and CDR2 (germline): SEHNR, FQNEAQ (reference sequence). V dropped 2 bases and J dropped 4; count of bases not matched to a gene: 10. The CDR3 is 18 amino acids. The CDR3 sequence: CASSLTISRLAGADTQYF. In nucleotides, the CDR3 is TGTGCCAGCAGCTTAACGATTTCCCGACTAGCGGGGGCAGATACGCAGTATTTT.

Many counts were recorded for this clonotype. This beta chain is an unintended read in a library built for alpha chains; its size means little. The chain combines TRBV7-2 with TRBJ1-2; 9 nucleotides match TRBD1. This CDR3 is 13 amino acids long. The J segment lost 6 bases and the V segment lost 2 bases, leaving 1 base of the junction unmatched. Germline V CDR1 and CDR2: SGHTA, FQGNSA. CDR3 amino acids: CASSLRDRDGYTF. The CDR3 DNA sequence: TGTGCCAGCAGCTTAAGGGACAGGGATGGCTACACCTTC.

The table lists this clonotype with many counts. This beta chain is a stray read from a library made for alpha chains; its abundance is not meaningful. In DNA, the CDR3 is TGTGCCAGCAGCCGTTCCTTGGATACGCAGTATTTT. Translating it yields CASSRSLDTQYF. V usage is TRBV11-2 and J usage is TRBJ2-3; D not resolved. This CDR3 has 12 amino acids. CDR1 and CDR2 (germline): SGHAT, FQNNGV. V lost 5 bases, J lost 6 bases, and 9 bases lay in between.

This clonotype was recorded many times. The library was built for alpha chains, so this beta chain is an off-target read and its size means little. The chain has TRBV2 and TRBJ1-6, with unresolved D. V was clipped by 3 bases and J by 9 bases, with 15 bases between them. The CDR3 loop spans 15 amino acids. CDR1 and CDR2 from the germline V gene are SNHLY and FYNNEI. CDR3 sequence (DNA): TGTGCCAGCAGTGACCCGACGGAGGCGAGTTCACCCCTCCACTTT. Its protein is CASSDPTEASSPLHF.

At least ten counts were recorded for this clonotype. The library was designed around alpha chains, so this beta chain is a stray read whose abundance carries little weight. The J gene is TRBJ2-7, the V gene TRBV20-1, with 7 bases that match TRBD1. The CDR3 totals 14 residues. CDR1 is DFQATT, CDR2 SNEGSKA, per germline (reference sequence). The J segment lost 1 base and the V segment lost 6 bases, leaving 9 bases of the junction unmatched. The DNA of the CDR3 is TGCAGTGCAACCCGACAGGGAGTATCCTACGAGCAGTACTTC. The encoded protein is CSATRQGVSYEQYF.